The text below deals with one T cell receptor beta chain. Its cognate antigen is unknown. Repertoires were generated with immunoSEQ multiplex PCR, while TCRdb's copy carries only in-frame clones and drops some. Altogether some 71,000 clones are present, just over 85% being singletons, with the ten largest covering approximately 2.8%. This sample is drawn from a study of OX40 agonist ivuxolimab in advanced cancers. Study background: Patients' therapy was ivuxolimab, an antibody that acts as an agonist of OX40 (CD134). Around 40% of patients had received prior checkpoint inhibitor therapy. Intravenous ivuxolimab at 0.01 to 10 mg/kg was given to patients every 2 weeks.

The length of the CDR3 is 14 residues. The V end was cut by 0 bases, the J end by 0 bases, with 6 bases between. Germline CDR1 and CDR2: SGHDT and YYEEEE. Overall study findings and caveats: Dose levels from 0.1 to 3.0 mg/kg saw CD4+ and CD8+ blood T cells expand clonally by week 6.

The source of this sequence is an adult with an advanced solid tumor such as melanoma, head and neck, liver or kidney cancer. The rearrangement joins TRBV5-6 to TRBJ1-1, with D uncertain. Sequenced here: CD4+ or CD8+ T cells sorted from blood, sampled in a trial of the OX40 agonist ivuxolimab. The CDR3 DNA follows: TGTGCCAGCAGCTTGGGGCCGATGAACACTGAAGCTTTCTTT. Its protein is CASSLGPMNTEAFF.